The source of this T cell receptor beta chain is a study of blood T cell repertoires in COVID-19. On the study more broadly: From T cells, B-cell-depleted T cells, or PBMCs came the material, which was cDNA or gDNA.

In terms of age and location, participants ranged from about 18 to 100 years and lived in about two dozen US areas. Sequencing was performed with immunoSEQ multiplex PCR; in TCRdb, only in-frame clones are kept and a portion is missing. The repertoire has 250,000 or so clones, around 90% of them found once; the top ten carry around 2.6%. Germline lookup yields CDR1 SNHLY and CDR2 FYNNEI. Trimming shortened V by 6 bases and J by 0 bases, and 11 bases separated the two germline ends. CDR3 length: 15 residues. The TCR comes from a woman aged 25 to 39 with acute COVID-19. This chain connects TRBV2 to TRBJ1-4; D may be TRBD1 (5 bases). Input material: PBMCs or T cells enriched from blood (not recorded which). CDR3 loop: CASRRQSATNEKLFF. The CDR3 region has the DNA TGTGCCAGCAGAAGACAGAGTGCAACTAATGAAAAACTGTTTTTT.